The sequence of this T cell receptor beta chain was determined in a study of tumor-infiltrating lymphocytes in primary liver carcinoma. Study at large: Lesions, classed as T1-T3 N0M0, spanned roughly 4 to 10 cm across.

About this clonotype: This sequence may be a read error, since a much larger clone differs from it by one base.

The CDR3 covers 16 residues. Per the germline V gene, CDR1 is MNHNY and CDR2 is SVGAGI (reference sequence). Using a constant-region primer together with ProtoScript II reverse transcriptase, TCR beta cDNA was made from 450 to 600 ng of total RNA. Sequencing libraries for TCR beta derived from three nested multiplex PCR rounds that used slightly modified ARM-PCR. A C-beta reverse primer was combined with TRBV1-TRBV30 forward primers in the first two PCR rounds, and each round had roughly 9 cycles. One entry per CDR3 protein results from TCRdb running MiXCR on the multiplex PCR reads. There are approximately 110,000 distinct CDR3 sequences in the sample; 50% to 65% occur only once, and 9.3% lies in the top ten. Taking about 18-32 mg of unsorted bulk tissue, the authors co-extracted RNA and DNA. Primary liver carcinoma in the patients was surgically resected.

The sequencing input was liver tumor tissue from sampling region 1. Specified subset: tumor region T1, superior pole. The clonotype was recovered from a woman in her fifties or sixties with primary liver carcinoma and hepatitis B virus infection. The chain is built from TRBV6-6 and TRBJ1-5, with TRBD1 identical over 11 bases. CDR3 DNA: TGTACCAGCAGGAACACCGGGACAGGGGGAGATCAGCCCCAGCATTTT. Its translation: CTSRNTGTGGDQPQHF.